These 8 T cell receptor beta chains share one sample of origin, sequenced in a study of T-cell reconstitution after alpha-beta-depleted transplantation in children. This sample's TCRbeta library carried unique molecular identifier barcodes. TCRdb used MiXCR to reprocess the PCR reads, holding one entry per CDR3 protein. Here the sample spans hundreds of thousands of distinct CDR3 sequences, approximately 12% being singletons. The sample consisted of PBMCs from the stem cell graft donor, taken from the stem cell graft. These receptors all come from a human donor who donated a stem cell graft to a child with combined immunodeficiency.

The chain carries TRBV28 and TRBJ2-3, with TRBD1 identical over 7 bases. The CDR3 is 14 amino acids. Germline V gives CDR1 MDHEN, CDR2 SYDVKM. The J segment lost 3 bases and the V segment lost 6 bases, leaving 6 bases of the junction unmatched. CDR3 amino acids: CASRRQGVTDTQYF. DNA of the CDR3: TGTGCCAGCAGGAGACAGGGTGTTACAGATACGCAGTATTTT.

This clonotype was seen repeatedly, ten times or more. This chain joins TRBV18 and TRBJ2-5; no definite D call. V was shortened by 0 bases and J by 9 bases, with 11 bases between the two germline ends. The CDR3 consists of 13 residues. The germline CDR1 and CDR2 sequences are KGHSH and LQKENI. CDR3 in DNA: TGTGCCAGCTCACCACCGATAGGTTGGGCCCAGTACTTC. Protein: CASSPPIGWAQYF.

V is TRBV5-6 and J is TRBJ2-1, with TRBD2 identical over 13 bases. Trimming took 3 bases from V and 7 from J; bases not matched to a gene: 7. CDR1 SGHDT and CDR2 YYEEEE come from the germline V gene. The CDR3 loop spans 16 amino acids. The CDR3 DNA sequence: TGTGCCAGCAGCTCGTTACTGGGACTAGCGGGAAATGAGCAGTTCTTC. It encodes CASSSLLGLAGNEQFF.

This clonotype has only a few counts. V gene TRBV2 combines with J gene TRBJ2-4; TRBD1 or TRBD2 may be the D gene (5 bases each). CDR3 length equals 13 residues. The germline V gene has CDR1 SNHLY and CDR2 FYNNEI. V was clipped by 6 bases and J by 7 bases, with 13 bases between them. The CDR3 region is CASRPLGVNIQYF. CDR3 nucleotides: TGTGCCAGCAGGCCCTTGGGGGTGAACATTCAGTACTTC.

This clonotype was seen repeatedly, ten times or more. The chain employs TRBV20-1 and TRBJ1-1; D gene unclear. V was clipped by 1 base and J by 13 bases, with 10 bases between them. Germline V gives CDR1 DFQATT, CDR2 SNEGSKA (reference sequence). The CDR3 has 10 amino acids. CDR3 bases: TGCAGTGCTAGAGGGGCCGGCTATTTCTTT. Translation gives CSARGAGYFF.

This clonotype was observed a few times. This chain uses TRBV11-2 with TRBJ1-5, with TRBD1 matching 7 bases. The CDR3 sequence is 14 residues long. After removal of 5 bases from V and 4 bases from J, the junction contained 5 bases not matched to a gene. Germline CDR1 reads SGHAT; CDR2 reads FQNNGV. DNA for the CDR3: TGTGCCAGCAGCGCCGGGACAGTTAATCAGCCCCAGCATTTT. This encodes CASSAGTVNQPQHF.

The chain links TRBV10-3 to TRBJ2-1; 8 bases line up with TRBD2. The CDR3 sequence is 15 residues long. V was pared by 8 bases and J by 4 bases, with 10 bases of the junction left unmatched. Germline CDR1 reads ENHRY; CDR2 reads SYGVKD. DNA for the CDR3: TGTGCCATCGGGACGGGGCGGGGGGAGTACAATGAGCAGTTCTTC. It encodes CAIGTGRGEYNEQFF.

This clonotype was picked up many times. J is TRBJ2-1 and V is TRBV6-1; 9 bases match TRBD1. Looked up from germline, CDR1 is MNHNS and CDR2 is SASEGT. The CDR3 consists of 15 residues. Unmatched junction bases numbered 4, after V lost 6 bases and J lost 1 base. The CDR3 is CASRTDRGSYNEQFF. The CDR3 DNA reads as TGTGCCAGCAGAACCGACAGGGGGTCCTACAATGAGCAGTTCTTC.